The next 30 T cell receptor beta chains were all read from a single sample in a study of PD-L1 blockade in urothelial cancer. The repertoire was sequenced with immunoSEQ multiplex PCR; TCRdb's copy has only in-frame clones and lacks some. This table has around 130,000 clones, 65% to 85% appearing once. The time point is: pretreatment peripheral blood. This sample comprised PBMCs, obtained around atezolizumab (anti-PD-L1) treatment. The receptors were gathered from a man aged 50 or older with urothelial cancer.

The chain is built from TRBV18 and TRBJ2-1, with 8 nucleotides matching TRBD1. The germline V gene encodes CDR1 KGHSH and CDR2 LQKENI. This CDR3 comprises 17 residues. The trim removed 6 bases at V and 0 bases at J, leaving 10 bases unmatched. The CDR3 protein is CASSFRGQVSSYNEQFF. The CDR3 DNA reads TGTGCCAGCTCCTTTCGGGGACAGGTGAGCTCCTACAATGAGCAGTTCTTC.

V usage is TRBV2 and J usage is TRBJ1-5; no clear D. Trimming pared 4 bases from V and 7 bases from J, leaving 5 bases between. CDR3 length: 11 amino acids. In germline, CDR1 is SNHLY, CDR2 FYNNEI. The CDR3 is CASSVGQPQHF. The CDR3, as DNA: TGTGCCAGCAGTGTCGGGCAGCCCCAGCATTTT.

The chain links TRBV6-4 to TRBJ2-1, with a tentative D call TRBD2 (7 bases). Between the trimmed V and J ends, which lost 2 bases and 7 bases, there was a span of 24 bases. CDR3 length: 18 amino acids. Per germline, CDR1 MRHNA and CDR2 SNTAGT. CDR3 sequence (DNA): TGTGCCAGCAGTGACACCCGAAAATCCGGGGGGCGTGGGAATGAGCAGTTCTTC. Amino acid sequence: CASSDTRKSGGRGNEQFF.

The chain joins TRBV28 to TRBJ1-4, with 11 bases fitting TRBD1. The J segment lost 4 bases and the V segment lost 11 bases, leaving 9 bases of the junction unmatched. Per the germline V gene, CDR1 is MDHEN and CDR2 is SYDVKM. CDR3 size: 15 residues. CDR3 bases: TGTGCCTCCCGAGGGACAGGGGGGTTTAATGAAAAACTGTTTTTT. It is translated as CASRGTGGFNEKLFF.

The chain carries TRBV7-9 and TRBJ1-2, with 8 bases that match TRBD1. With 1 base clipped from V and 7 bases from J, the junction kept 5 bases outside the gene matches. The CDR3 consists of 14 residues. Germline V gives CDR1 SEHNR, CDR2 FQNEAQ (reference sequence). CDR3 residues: CASSLGQGRSGYTF. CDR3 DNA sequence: TGTGCCAGCAGCTTAGGACAGGGGAGAAGTGGCTACACCTTC.

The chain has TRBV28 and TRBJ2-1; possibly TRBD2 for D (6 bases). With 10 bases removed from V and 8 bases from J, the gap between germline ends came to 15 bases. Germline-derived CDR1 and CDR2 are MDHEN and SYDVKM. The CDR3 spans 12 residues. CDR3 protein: CATNKGRYEQFF. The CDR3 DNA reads TGTGCCACGAACAAAGGGAGGTATGAGCAGTTCTTC.

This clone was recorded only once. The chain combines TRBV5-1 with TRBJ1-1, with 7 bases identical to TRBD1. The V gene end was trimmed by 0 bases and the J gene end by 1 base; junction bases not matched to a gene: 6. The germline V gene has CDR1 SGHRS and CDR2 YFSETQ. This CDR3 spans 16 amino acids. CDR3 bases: TGCGCCAGCAGCTTGGGACAGGGTATGTCGAACACTGAAGCTTTCTTT. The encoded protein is CASSLGQGMSNTEAFF.

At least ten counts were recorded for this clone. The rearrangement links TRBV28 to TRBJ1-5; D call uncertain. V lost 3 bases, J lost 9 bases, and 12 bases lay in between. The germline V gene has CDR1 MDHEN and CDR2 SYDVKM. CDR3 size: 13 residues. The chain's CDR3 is CASSLSPGRPQHF. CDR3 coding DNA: TGTGCCAGCAGTTTGAGCCCGGGGAGGCCCCAGCATTTT.

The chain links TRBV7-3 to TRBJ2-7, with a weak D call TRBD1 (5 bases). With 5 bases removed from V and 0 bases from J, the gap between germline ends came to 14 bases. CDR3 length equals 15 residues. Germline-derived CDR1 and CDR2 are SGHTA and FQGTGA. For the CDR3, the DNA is TGTGCCAGCAGCACCAGGGATTCCTTCTCCTACGAGCAGTACTTC. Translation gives CASSTRDSFSYEQYF.

The chain's CDR3 is CASSLSGSDEQFF. The CDR3 DNA reads TGTGCCAGCAGTTTATCCGGGAGCGATGAGCAGTTCTTC. This rearrangement joins TRBV28 to TRBJ2-1; tentatively, D is TRBD2 (6 bases). The CDR3 consists of 13 residues. Deletions cut 1 base from V and 8 bases from J, with 9 bases between. Germline V gene lookup returns CDR1 MDHEN and CDR2 SYDVKM.

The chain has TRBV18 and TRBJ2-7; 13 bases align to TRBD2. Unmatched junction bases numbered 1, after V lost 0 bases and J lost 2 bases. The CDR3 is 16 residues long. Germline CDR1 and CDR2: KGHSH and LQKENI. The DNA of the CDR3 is TGTGCCAGCTCACCACCCGGGACTAGCGGGGCCTACGAGCAGTACTTC. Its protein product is CASSPPGTSGAYEQYF.

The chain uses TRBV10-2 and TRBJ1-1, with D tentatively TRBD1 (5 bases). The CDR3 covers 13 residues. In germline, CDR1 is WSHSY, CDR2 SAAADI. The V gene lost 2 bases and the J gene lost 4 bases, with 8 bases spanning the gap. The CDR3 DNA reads TGCGCCAGCAGTGAGCAGGGATCCACTGAAGCTTTCTTT. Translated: CASSEQGSTEAFF.

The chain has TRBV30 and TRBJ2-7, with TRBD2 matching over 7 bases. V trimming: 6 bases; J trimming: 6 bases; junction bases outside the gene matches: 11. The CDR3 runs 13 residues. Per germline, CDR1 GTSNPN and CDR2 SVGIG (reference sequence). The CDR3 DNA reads TGTGCCTGTCGTAGGGGAGGGTTGGCCGAGCAGTACTTC. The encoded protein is CACRRGGLAEQYF.

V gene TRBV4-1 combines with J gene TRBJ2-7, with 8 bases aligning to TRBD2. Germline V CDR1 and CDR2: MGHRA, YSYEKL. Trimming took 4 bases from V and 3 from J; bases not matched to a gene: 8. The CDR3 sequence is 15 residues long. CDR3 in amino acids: CASSLKTGTSYEQYF. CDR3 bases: TGCGCCAGCAGCCTCAAAACCGGGACTAGCTACGAGCAGTACTTC.

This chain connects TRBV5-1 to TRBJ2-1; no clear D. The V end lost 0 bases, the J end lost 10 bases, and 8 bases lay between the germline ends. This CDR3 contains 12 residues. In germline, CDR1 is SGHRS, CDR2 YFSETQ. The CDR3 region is CASSLAAREQFF. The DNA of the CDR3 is TGCGCCAGCAGCTTGGCCGCGCGGGAGCAGTTCTTC.

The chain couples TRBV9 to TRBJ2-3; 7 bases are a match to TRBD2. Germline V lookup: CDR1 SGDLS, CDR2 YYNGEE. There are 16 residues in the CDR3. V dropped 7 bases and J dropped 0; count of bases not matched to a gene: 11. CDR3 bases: TGTGCCAGCGGACGAGGTAACGGGGGGAGCACAGATACGCAGTATTTT. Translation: CASGRGNGGSTDTQYF.

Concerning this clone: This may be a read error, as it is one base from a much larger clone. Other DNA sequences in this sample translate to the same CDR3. Here the CDR3 reads CASSLAQYDSYEQYF. CDR3 DNA sequence: TGCGCCAGCAGCTTGGCACAATACGACTCCTACGAGCAGTACTTC. The J gene is TRBJ2-7, the V gene TRBV5-4; D is ambiguous. Germline V gives CDR1 SGHNT, CDR2 YYREEE (reference sequence). This CDR3 is 15 amino acids long.

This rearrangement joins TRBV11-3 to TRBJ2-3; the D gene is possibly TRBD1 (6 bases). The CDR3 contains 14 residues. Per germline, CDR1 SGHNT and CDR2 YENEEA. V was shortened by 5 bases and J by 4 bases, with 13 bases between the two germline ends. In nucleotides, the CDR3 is TGTGCCAGCAGCCAAGGGGGTAAGGCAGATACGCAGTATTTT. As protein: CASSQGGKADTQYF.

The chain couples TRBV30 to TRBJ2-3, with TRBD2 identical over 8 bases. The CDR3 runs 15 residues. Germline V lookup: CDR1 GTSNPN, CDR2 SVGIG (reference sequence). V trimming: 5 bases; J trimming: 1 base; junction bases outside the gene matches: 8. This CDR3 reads CAWERSGTGTDTQYF. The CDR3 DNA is TGTGCCTGGGAGCGTAGCGGGACCGGCACAGATACGCAGTATTTT.

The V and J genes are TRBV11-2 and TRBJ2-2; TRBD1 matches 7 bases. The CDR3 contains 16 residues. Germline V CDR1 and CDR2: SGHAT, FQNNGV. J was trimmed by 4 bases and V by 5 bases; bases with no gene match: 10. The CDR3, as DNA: TGTGCCAGCAGCCGGCCCGGGACAGCTTCCACCGGGGAGCTGTTTTTT. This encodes CASSRPGTASTGELFF. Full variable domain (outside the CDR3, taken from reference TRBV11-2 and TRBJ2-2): EAGVAQSPRYKIIEKRQSVAFWCNPISGHATLYWYQQILGQGPKLLIQFQNNGVVDDSQLPKDRFSAERLKGVDSTLKIQPAKLEDSAVYLCASSRPGTASTGELFFGEGSRLTVL.

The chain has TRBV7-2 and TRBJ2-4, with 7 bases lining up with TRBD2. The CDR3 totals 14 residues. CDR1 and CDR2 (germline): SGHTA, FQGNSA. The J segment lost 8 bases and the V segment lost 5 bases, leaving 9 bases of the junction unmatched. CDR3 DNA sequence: TGTGCCAGCAGCCCACGCCGGACTAGTGACATTCAGTACTTC. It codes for CASSPRRTSDIQYF.

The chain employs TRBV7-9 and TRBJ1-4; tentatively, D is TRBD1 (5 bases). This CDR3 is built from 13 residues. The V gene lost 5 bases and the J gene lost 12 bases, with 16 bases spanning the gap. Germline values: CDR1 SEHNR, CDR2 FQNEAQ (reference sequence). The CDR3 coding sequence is TGTGCCAGCAGCCCCCGGGACTTTTTTGAACTGTTTTTT. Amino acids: CASSPRDFFELFF.

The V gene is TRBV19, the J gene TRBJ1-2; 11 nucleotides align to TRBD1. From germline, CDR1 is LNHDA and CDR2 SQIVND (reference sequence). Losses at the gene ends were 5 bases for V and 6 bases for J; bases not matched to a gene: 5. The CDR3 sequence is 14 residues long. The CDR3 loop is CASSRDRGSHGYTF. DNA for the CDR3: TGTGCCAGTAGTCGGGACAGGGGGAGTCATGGCTACACCTTC.

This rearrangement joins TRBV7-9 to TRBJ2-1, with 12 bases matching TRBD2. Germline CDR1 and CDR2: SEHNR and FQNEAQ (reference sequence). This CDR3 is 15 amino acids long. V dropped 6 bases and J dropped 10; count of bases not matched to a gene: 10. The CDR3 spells CASSSTSGSGLEQFF. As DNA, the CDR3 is TGTGCCAGCAGTTCGACTAGCGGGAGTGGTCTAGAGCAGTTCTTC.

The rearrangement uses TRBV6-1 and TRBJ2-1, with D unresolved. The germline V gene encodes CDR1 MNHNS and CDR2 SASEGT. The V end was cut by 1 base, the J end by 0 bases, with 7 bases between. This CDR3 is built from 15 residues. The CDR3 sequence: CASSEGSSSYNEQFF. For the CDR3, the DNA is TGTGCCAGCAGTGAAGGTTCGAGCTCCTACAATGAGCAGTTCTTC.

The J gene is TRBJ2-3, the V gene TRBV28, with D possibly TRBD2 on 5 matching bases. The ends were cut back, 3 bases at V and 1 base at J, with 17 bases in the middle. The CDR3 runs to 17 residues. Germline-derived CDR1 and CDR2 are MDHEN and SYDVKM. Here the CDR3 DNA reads TGTGCCAGCAGTTTTCTCAGCGGTAGCTGGGGCACAGATACGCAGTATTTT. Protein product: CASSFLSGSWGTDTQYF.

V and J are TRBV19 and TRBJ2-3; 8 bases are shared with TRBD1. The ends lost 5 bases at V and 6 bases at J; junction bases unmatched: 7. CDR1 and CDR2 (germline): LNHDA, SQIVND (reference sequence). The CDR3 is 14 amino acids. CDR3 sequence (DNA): TGTGCCAGTAGTCCAGGGGGCTTAAAGGATACGCAGTATTTT. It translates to CASSPGGLKDTQYF.

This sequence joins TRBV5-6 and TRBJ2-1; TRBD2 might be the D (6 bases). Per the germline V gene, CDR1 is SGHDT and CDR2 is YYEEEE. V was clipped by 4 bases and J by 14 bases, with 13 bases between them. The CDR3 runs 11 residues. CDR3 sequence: CASSGGVSEFF. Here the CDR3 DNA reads TGTGCCAGCAGCGGAGGGGTATCGGAGTTCTTC.

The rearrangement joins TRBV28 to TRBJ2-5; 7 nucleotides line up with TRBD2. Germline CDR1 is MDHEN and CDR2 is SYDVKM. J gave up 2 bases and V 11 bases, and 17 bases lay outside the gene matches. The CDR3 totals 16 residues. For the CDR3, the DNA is TGTGCCTCGGGGGGTCGTGCTAGCGGATTACAAGAGACCCAGTACTTC. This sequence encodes CASGGRASGLQETQYF.

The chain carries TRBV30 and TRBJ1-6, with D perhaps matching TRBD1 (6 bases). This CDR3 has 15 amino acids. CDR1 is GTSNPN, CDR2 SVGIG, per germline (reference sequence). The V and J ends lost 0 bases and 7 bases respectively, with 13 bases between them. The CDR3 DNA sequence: TGTGCCTGGAGTGTACGGGGGGCTAGGAATTCACCCCTCCACTTT. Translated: CAWSVRGARNSPLHF.